This record covers a single T cell receptor beta chain. Its antigen is currently not known. Within one base of it there is no much larger clone, and no base qualities were kept. Library construction relied on the immunoSEQ multiplex PCR assay. A mixture of 60 forward primers for TCR Vbeta segments and 13 reverse primers for TCR Jbeta segments was used in the multiplex PCR. Amplification of the CDR3 region of rearranged TCR beta genes was performed with a multiplex PCR assay on genomic DNA. The Illumina HiSeq System was used to sequence the amplified TCR beta libraries as 87-base-pair reads. The authors' analysis ran thus. A later analysis counted 65 million to 90 million unique TCR beta chains across the 666 repertoires, and roughly 11 million of these chains were shared by at least two donors. Raw reads were error-corrected and collapsed into unique sequences by a nearest-neighbor algorithm in which closely related sequences were merged to remove PCR and sequencing errors. To assign V, D and J gene segments, CDR3 sequences were aligned to IMGT reference sequences. For a sequence to be retained, a match of at least six nucleotides to both a V gene segment and a J gene segment was required. Rearrangements were classified as productive when the CDR3 lacked stop codons and remained in frame with V and J, and all other rearrangements were classified as non-productive. Following IMGT convention, CDR3 was defined as the stretch from the second conserved V-encoded cysteine to the conserved J-encoded phenylalanine. In an earlier analysis of roughly 580 of the donors, sequences lacking an unambiguous match to a single V gene segment were excluded. An earlier analysis of some 500 of the donors classified V segments as functional when productive rearrangements were above 56.7% and as segregating when the standard deviation between donors was above 5%. A statistical classification framework was built for diagnosing cytomegalovirus status from the catalog of TCR beta chain sequences. V and J gene assignment, in a later analysis, came from comparing TCR nucleotide sequences with IMGT/GENE-DB human TR gene sequences. In a later analysis, CDR3 sequences and most-parsimonious VDJ recombination scenarios were assigned using the TCRdist pipeline. In a later analysis, each TCR beta chain was defined by its CDR3 amino acid sequence together with its V-gene family, and reads lacking a unique V-gene family were excluded. To address suspected cross-contamination and a sequencing artifact, a later analysis removed several hundred highly shared, low-generation-probability nucleotide sequences. In a later analysis, a clonal expansion index for each public chain was calculated from normalized within-repertoire ranks of inferred template counts. In a later analysis, generation probabilities were computed using a VDJ recombination model fitted to out-of-frame rearrangements, and the results were checked against IGoR. A later analysis scored TCR-TCR, TCR-HLA and TCR-CMV co-occurrence with hypergeometric tests, applying a repertoire-size bias correction to TCR pairs. To estimate false discovery rates, a later analysis permuted the HLA or CMV assignments 20 times. In a later analysis, co-occurring TCRs were grouped using DBSCAN, with TCRdist sequence similarity added in when clustering inside HLA-allele-positive subsets. Repertoires with fewer than 30,000 or more than 120,000 public chains, plus five repertoires with anomalous nucleotide sharing, were excluded from co-occurrence clustering. TCRdb took over this immuneACCESS table, retaining in-frame rearrangements with V and J assigned. Such tables are incomplete; in checked studies, under half of the missing clones stem from an unresolved V gene, and the remainder is unexplained. V and J calls and clone size are copied from that table; D and trimming were computed from the DNA. Present in this sample are 130,000 or so clones, 75% to 85% of which were seen just once. The ten largest clones take up 2.5% to 3% of the sample.

Its CDR3 holds 14 amino acids, cysteine through phenylalanine. The only DNA kept is the CDR3, 42 bases in frame from the first base. V is pared back by 2 bases and J by 2 bases, with 7 bases lying between the germline termini. Taken from the germline V gene, the CDR1 and CDR2 loops are SQVTM and ANQGSEA. These data belong to a study of cytomegalovirus exposure and HLA in healthy donors (dated by TCRdb to the late 2010s). As for the study more broadly: In an earlier analysis of several hundred of the donors, less than 350 Gb of sequence data and some 120 million unique TCR beta sequences from approximately 180 million T cells were reported. An early release that covered fewer than 800 HLA-typed donors contained approximately 300 gigabases of sequencing data and 70 million to 100 million unique TCR sequences. Among the approximately 430 genotyped donors, approximately 76% belonged to the genetic ancestry cluster associated with self-reported Caucasian donors. The study was designed to test whether signatures of past pathogen exposure could be identified by cataloging public T cell receptors. The T cell repertoires of 670 or so subjects were profiled by immunosequencing and related to cytomegalovirus serostatus. Along with the approximately 650-subject first cohort, a separate validation cohort of over a hundred different subjects was used. The study combined high-throughput TCR immunosequencing, statistical association of individual TCRs with disease status, and machine learning to predict cytomegalovirus infection status. In a later analysis, previously published TCR beta repertoires from 550 to 750 donors were re-analyzed and high-resolution HLA genotyping was added so that TCR occurrence patterns could be studied. In the later analysis, no new phenotypic data were used to find candidate immune exposures; instead, reliance was placed on TCR beta sequences and their occurrence across donors. An earlier analysis of some 500 of the donors applied high-throughput TCR beta sequencing to assess whether each TCR beta V gene segment acted as functional or pseudogenic. Donor age, sex, ethnicity and CMV serostatus were compiled together with the repertoire data. A later genetic analysis took genome-wide SNP genotypes for about three fifths of the roughly 670 donors and used that subset as a discovery cohort. Every repertoire in the discovery cohort had been generated on one and the same sequencing platform. HLA typing included class I and class II loci at four-digit resolution. The number of typed donors differed by locus: about 620-630 for A, B, C, DRB1 and DQB1; 500 to 550 for DQA1; some 590 for DPA1; and around 490 for DPB1. About five DR-DQ haplotypes were handled as single units for association and clustering because linkage in the cohort was strong. Across approximately 400 genotyped donors of the cohort, an average of approximately 240,000 unique TCR beta nucleotide sequences per donor were sequenced, and 15% to 20% of those sequences were non-productive.

The cohort consisted of hundreds of healthy bone marrow donors. At the time of sampling, every cohort member was nominally healthy, though immune exposures that went unrecorded were likely present. The donor was CMV seropositive and belonged to the group of 250 to 300 seropositive cohort members. Each donor provided a peripheral blood sample, and peripheral blood mononuclear cells were used for TCR beta sequencing. Genomic DNA was extracted from the blood cell samples with the Qiagen DNeasy Blood Extraction Kit. On the study overall, not on this receptor specifically: Because HLA typing was unavailable for some donors at each locus, only the typed subset was used in association tests. In an earlier analysis of some 550 of the donors, most TCR beta V segments were observed in productive rearrangements about 87% or about 30% of the time, broadly matching IMGT annotations. The cohort was sequenced for TCR beta chains only, and without alpha or paired-chain data the features that could be detected were limited. A further reported finding was that TCR beta sequences accurately predicted the HLA-A and HLA-B alleles for most subjects in the first cohort. Most TCR sequences were observed very rarely across donors, whereas some public TCRs were present in many individuals. In the study, 150 to 200 TCR beta chains were listed as associated with cytomegalovirus. A later genetic analysis reported fewer N-insertions in productive TCRs among donors in an Asian-associated ancestry cluster than the roughly 620-donor mean. Roughly uniform sequencing depth across donors was assumed in presence/absence analyses, although this assumption may not hold. A later analysis found that TCR association rates varied across HLA loci, with DRB1 alleles showing the most associated TCRs and HLA-C alleles the fewest. A later analysis found that HLA-associated TCR beta chains were more clonally expanded and had lower generation probabilities than equally common non-associated chains. CMV serostatus was the only immune exposure information available for the cohort. Three of the identified cytomegalovirus-associated TCR beta chains were confirmed in vitro to be specific for cytomegalovirus antigens. The earlier analysis of some 540 of the donors excluded 15 to 20 rarely observed V segments, including chromosome 9 orphons, because counts were too low. Assigning TCR associations to individual alleles was difficult when HLA alleles, especially DR and DQ, strongly co-occurred. Linkage disequilibrium might explain the correlated functional status among segregating V segments, but an unknown experimental factor could not be ruled out. The classifier was reported to diagnose cytomegalovirus status with high specificity and sensitivity in both the original cohort and the validation cohort. The sequencing pipeline was judged likely to have produced a cluster of highly shared sequence variants as a technical artifact. The authors suggested that the approach could potentially be generalized to other disease states and immunological phenotypes. The 87-base-pair reads could not distinguish some IMGT-functional V segments, including TRBV6-2 and TRBV6-3, so those segments were excluded. In a later analysis, some 18,000 TCR beta sequences were associated with specific HLA alleles at a false discovery rate of 0.05. A later analysis reported that several top co-occurrence clusters appeared linked to parvovirus B19, influenza, CMV and Epstein-Barr virus. A later analysis found that most CMV-associated TCR beta chains appeared HLA-restricted, with HLA associations seemingly driven largely by CMV exposure. An association between a missense DCLRE1C variant and V-gene and J-gene trimming of TCR beta chains was found in a later genetic analysis and replicated in an independent cohort.

Recombination connected TRBV29-1 to TRBJ2-6, with no reliable assignment of the D segment. This receptor was identified in a woman aged 18-35 years in good health and CMV-seropositive. Sequences were obtained from PBMCs. Here is the DNA: TGCAGCGTTGAAACGGGTGCTGGGGCCAACGTCCTGACTTTC. It is translated as CSVETGAGANVLTF.